The 11 T cell receptor beta chains given below trace back to one sample, sequenced in a study of naive and memory T cell subsets (dated by TCRdb to about 2017). The study described a robust, sensitive protocol for amplifying, sequencing and analyzing TCRs, using 3' ligation of a UMI-containing oligonucleotide to TCR cDNA. Library generation was performed with 5' RACE. The instrument given in TCRdb is Illumina MiSeq. The ligated cDNA was amplified in four rounds of PCR with nested alpha and beta constant region primers together with the SP2 primer. TCRdb trimmed public reads at Q25 via fastp, called clones via MiXCR and kept in-frame beta chains. A single entry per CDR3 protein holds the most common genes and DNA from its merged rows. The sample contains about 56,000 distinct CDR3 sequences, 7.6% of them found a single time. The ten largest account for around 9.8% of the sample. Receptors originate from a female donor in good health.

This clonotype was seen many times. This chain links TRBV6-5 with TRBJ1-1; D gene ambiguous. The germline V gene has CDR1 MNHEY and CDR2 SVGAGI. V was pared by 5 bases and J by 1 base, with 11 bases between. CDR3 length: 14 residues. The CDR3 nucleotides read TGTGCCAGCAGTACCGGGATCAAGAACACTGAAGCTTTCTTT. Translating it yields CASSTGIKNTEAFF.

This clonotype was seen ten or more times. The chain uses TRBV6-6 and TRBJ1-2; D ambiguous. This CDR3 is built from 17 residues. CDR1 and CDR2 (germline): MNHNY, SVGAGI (reference sequence). V gave up 2 bases and J gave up 0 bases, with 16 bases separating them. As DNA, the CDR3 is TGTGCCAGCAGTTACCCTCGTGCAGATTCGGCTAACTATGGCTACACCTTC. Its translation: CASSYPRADSANYGYTF.

The chain is built from TRBV7-2 and TRBJ2-1; D gene uncertain. The CDR3 covers 15 residues. CDR1 is SGHTA, CDR2 FQGNSA, per germline. V lost 0 bases to trimming and J lost 8 bases, with 14 bases between them. The CDR3 bases are TGTGCCAGCAGCTTAGCGCGTAGATTCCTGGATGAGCAGTTCTTC. Amino acids: CASSLARRFLDEQFF.

This clonotype has at least ten counts. The chain carries TRBV5-1 and TRBJ2-3, with no clear D. CDR3 size: 16 residues. V dropped 1 base and J dropped 0 bases, with 12 bases sitting between them. Looked up from germline, CDR1 is SGHRS and CDR2 is YFSETQ. The DNA of the CDR3 is TGCGCCAGCAGCTTGTCGCCGGCTACTAGCACAGATACGCAGTATTTT. Its protein product is CASSLSPATSTDTQYF.

This clonotype occurred many times. The J gene is TRBJ1-6, the V gene TRBV29-1; D may be TRBD1 (5 bases). CDR1 is SQVTM and CDR2 is ANQGSEA in the germline V gene. The CDR3 is 13 amino acids. The V end lost 5 bases, the J end lost 8 bases, and 13 bases lay between the germline ends. CDR3 nucleotides: TGCAGCGTTCGGTCCAGGGTGGATTCACCCCTCCACTTT. Translation: CSVRSRVDSPLHF.

This clonotype was found many times. The J gene is TRBJ2-7, the V gene TRBV7-9, with D uncertain. Germline V gene data show CDR1 as SEHNR and CDR2 as FQNEAQ (reference sequence). The CDR3 consists of 13 residues. Between the trimmed V and J ends, which lost 1 base and 6 bases, there was a span of 10 bases. CDR3 nucleotides: TGTGCCAGCAGCTTAGGGACGGTTAGCGAGCAGTACTTC. The encoded protein is CASSLGTVSEQYF. The full variable domain, with the rest looked up from reference TRBV7-9 and TRBJ2-7, is DTGVSQNPRHKITKRGQNVTFRCDPISEHNRLYWYRQTLGQGPEFLTYFQNEAQLEKSRLLSDRFSAERPKGSFSTLEIQRTEQGDSAMYLCASSLGTVSEQYFGPGTRLTVT.

Concerning this clonotype itself: At one boundary the junction diverges from the germline segment, which might be a read error. The J gene is TRBJ2-1, the V gene TRBV20-1, with TRBD1 as a possible D gene (6 bases). The CDR3 length is 14 residues. Germline loops: CDR1 DFQATT, CDR2 SNEGSKA (reference sequence). The CDR3 region is CSAREPGHTNEQFF. The CDR3 bases are TGCAGTGCCAGAGAGCCGGGACATACAAATGAGCAGTTCTTC.

This clonotype was detected many times. This sequence joins TRBV7-2 and TRBJ1-1; possibly TRBD1 for D (5 bases). The CDR3 length is 14 residues. CDR1 and CDR2 (germline): SGHTA, FQGNSA. V lost 2 bases to trimming and J lost 11 bases, with 18 bases between them. The DNA for the CDR3 is TGTGCCAGCAGCTTACTGGCGCAGGGAGGTTGGGCTTTCTTT. This codes for CASSLLAQGGWAFF.

The chain joins TRBV2 to TRBJ1-2, with no clear D. Germline CDR1 SNHLY, CDR2 FYNNEI. V lost 5 bases and J 0 bases, leaving 7 bases between the germline ends. The CDR3 is 13 amino acids. The CDR3 DNA reads TGTGCCAGCAGTAAGCAGGCTAACTATGGCTACACCTTC. The encoded protein is CASSKQANYGYTF.

This clonotype has a count of ten or more. This sequence joins TRBV9 and TRBJ2-2, with 9 bases matching TRBD2. V was pared by 0 bases and J by 4 bases, with 7 bases of the junction left unmatched. Germline loops: CDR1 SGDLS, CDR2 YYNGEE. The CDR3 totals 17 residues. The CDR3: CASSVAGRGGGTGELFF. The CDR3 DNA reads TGTGCCAGCAGCGTAGCTGGGCGGGGGGGCGGCACCGGGGAGCTGTTTTTT. The complete variable domain, with remaining parts taken from reference TRBV9 and TRBJ2-2, reads DSGVTQTPKHLITATGQRVTLRCSPRSGDLSVYWYQQSLDQGLQFLIQYYNGEERAKGNILERFSAQQFPDLHSELNLSSLELGDSALYFCASSVAGRGGGTGELFFGEGSRLTVL.

This clonotype has just a few counts. This chain joins TRBV11-2 and TRBJ1-5, with no clear D. The V and J ends lost 5 bases and 0 bases respectively, with 11 bases between them. The CDR3 totals 15 residues. From germline, CDR1 is SGHAT and CDR2 FQNNGV. Written as DNA, the CDR3 is TGTGCCAGCAGCCGGGGTCCCAATAGCAATCAGCCCCAGCATTTT. Protein sequence: CASSRGPNSNQPQHF.